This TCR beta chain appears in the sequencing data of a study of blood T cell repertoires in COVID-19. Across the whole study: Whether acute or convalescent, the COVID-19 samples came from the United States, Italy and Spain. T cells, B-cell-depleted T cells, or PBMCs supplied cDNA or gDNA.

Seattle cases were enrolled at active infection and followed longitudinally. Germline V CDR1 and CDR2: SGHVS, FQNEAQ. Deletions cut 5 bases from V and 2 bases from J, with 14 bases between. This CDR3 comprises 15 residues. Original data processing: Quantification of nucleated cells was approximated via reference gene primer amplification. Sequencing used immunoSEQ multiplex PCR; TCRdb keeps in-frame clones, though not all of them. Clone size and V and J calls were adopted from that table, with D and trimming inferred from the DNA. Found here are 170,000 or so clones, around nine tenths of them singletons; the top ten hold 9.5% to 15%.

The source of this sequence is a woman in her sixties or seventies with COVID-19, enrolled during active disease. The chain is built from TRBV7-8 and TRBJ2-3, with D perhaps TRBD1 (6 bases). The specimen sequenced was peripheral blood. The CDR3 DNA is TGTGCCAGCAGCACCGGACAGAACCCCACAGATACGCAGTATTTT. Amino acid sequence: CASSTGQNPTDTQYF.